One sample yielded the 26 T cell receptor beta chains listed below, sequenced in a study of T cell repertoires in cytomegalovirus infection. TCRdb passed the reads through MiXCR, listing each CDR3 protein once. The table records almost 90,000 distinct CDR3 sequences, around 28% of them present only once. For these TCRs, the target antigens are not known. Source: CD8+ T cells from cultured PBMCs, taken from culture after CMV antigen stimulation. These receptors all come from a human donor in good health (CMV status not recorded). Some clones in this sample may be carry-over from other donors' samples.

This clonotype was observed a single time. The chain has TRBV7-6 and TRBJ2-7; D possibly matches TRBD1 or TRBD2 (7 bases each). The CDR3 is made up of 12 amino acids. Germline V gene lookup returns CDR1 SGHVS and CDR2 FNYEAQ. V was trimmed by 8 bases and J by 3 bases, leaving 11 bases between them. CDR3 in amino acids: CASGGDSYEQYF. CDR3 coding DNA: TGTGCCAGCGGGGGGGACAGCTACGAGCAGTACTTC.

There are a few counts of this clonotype. This chain links TRBV4-1 with TRBJ2-1; 13 bases match TRBD2. The J segment lost 9 bases and the V segment lost 7 bases, leaving 6 bases of the junction unmatched. Germline V gene data show CDR1 as MGHRA and CDR2 as YSYEKL. The CDR3 is 14 residues long. This CDR3 reads CASNRLAGGGEQFF. In DNA, the CDR3 is TGCGCCAGCAACCGACTAGCGGGGGGCGGTGAGCAGTTCTTC.

The chain uses TRBV29-1 and TRBJ2-7; the D is unclear. The CDR3 covers 13 residues. Germline loops: CDR1 SQVTM, CDR2 ANQGSEA. V lost 3 bases, J lost 7 bases, and 16 bases lay in between. The DNA of the CDR3 is TGCAGCGTTGACCTTGGAACGTTAGGGGAGCAGTACTTC. It codes for CSVDLGTLGEQYF.

This clonotype was seen at least ten times. This chain links TRBV12-3 or TRBV12-4 with TRBJ1-2; possibly TRBD1 for D (5 bases). The CDR3 runs to 15 residues. V was trimmed by 7 bases and J by 3 bases, leaving 18 bases between them. The CDR3 DNA follows: TGTGCCAGCATGACCCTTCTGGGGGGGGACTATGGCTACACCTTC. Translated, it gives CASMTLLGGDYGYTF.

The DNA of the CDR3 is TGTGCCAGCAGGCGGGGGGACACAGATACGCAGTATTTT. Translation gives CASRRGDTDTQYF. The chain carries TRBV2 and TRBJ2-3; 8 positions agree with TRBD2. Germline CDR1 SNHLY, CDR2 FYNNEI. This CDR3 is built from 13 residues. The trim removed 6 bases at V and 2 bases at J, leaving 1 base unmatched.

The chain recombines TRBV6-1 with TRBJ2-3; tentatively, D is TRBD1 (5 bases). The CDR3 totals 16 residues. Trimming took 3 bases from V and 2 from J, leaving 15 bases between them. Germline values: CDR1 MNHNS, CDR2 SASEGT. As DNA, the CDR3 is TGTGCCAGCAGTGAGAGTACAGGTCGATTCACAGATACGCAGTATTTT. Protein sequence: CASSESTGRFTDTQYF.

This clonotype was picked up many times. V and J are TRBV28 and TRBJ2-5, with a tentative D call TRBD1 (5 bases). The V gene's germline CDR1 is MDHEN and CDR2 SYDVKM. The CDR3 is 14 amino acids. Between the trimmed V and J ends, which lost 8 bases and 6 bases, there was a span of 19 bases. The CDR3 is CASCQDGGAQTQYF. DNA of the CDR3: TGTGCCAGCTGTCAAGACGGTGGGGCGCAGACCCAGTACTTC.

The V and J genes are TRBV19 and TRBJ1-5; D is uncertain. Germline CDR1 reads LNHDA; CDR2 reads SQIVND (reference sequence). V dropped 4 bases and J dropped 9 bases, with 7 bases sitting between them. The CDR3 contains 11 residues. CDR3 in amino acids: CASSNPGPQHF. CDR3 sequence (DNA): TGTGCCAGTAGTAACCCCGGGCCCCAGCATTTT. Full variable domain (remainder filled in from reference TRBV19 and TRBJ1-5): DGGITQSPKYLFRKEGQNVTLSCEQNLNHDAMYWYRQDPGQGLRLIYYSQIVNDFQKGDIAEGYSVSREKKESFPLTVTSAQKNPTAFYLCASSNPGPQHFGDGTRLSIL.

The rearrangement links TRBV7-6 to TRBJ1-1; D uncertain. Germline CDR1 SGHVS, CDR2 FNYEAQ. This CDR3 is 22 amino acids long. V was clipped by 1 base and J by 3 bases, with 33 bases between them. The CDR3 loop reads CASSLEYVDEEFEYLRYTEAFF. The CDR3 nucleotides are TGTGCCAGCAGCTTAGAGTACGTCGATGAGGAGTTTGAATATCTGCGTTACACTGAAGCTTTCTTT.

V usage is TRBV29-1 and J usage is TRBJ1-1, with D unresolved. Germline assignment: CDR1 SQVTM and CDR2 ANQGSEA. Trimming removed 3 bases at V and 0 bases at J, with 8 bases between. There are 13 residues in the CDR3. CDR3 DNA: TGCAGCGTTGACGTCGGCCTGAACACTGAAGCTTTCTTT. Amino acids: CSVDVGLNTEAFF.

The chain uses TRBV7-8 and TRBJ2-3; 10 nucleotides match TRBD2. Germline values: CDR1 SGHVS, CDR2 FQNEAQ. This CDR3 spans 12 amino acids. V shed 4 bases and J 10 bases; nucleotides not matched to a gene: 2. The CDR3 DNA sequence: TGTGCCAGCAGCTCTAGCGGGGGAGCGCAGTATTTT. Residues: CASSSSGGAQYF.

The chain links TRBV20-1 to TRBJ2-7; D gene uncertain. In germline, CDR1 is DFQATT, CDR2 SNEGSKA (reference sequence). This CDR3 spans 13 amino acids. V dropped 5 bases and J dropped 2 bases, with 13 bases sitting between them. The CDR3, as DNA: TGCAGTGCTCTAAAGACTGATGCCTACGAGCAGTACTTC. Translated: CSALKTDAYEQYF.

The chain combines TRBV11-2 with TRBJ2-7; 7 bases match TRBD1. The CDR3 spans 16 residues. The germline V gene has CDR1 SGHAT and CDR2 FQNNGV. J lost 0 bases, V lost 1 base, and 6 bases had no gene match. The CDR3 DNA reads as TGTGCCAGCAGCTTAGGGCCCGCAGGGGGCTCCTACGAGCAGTACTTC. This translates into CASSLGPAGGSYEQYF.

The chain recombines TRBV5-1 with TRBJ1-1; D not resolved. CDR1 and CDR2 from the germline V gene are SGHRS and YFSETQ. V lost 7 bases to trimming and J lost 1 base, with 14 bases between them. This CDR3 contains 14 residues. The CDR3 DNA is TGCGCCAGCTTCAAGACGGGGAAGAACACTGAAGCTTTCTTT. It is translated as CASFKTGKNTEAFF.

The chain has TRBV28 and TRBJ2-7; 10 nucleotides match TRBD1. Germline CDR1 and CDR2: MDHEN and SYDVKM. The CDR3 runs 14 residues. Trimming cost V 2 bases and J 7 bases; bases outside gene matches: 5. CDR3 loop: CASSLPDRGREQYF. For the CDR3, the DNA is TGTGCCAGCAGTTTACCCGACAGGGGGCGAGAGCAGTACTTC.

The table lists this clonotype with a few counts. The chain employs TRBV30 and TRBJ2-4; 10 nucleotides line up with TRBD2. Unmatched junction bases numbered 7, after V lost 4 bases and J lost 7 bases. This CDR3 is built from 14 residues. Germline CDR1 is GTSNPN and CDR2 is SVGIG (reference sequence). Here the CDR3 DNA reads TGTGCCTGGACGGAGCGGGGGGGAGAGAACATTCAGTACTTC. This gives the protein CAWTERGGENIQYF.

V is TRBV3-1 and J is TRBJ2-3; unclear D gene. Germline values: CDR1 LGHDT, CDR2 YNNKEL (reference sequence). Trimming stripped 3 bases from V and 14 bases from J, with 15 bases between. CDR3 length: 12 residues. The CDR3 DNA reads TGTGCCAGCAGCCATGTCGGAGAGCGCAGGTATTTT. This gives the protein CASSHVGERRYF.

This clonotype was detected many times. V gene TRBV7-9 combines with J gene TRBJ1-1; no definite D call. This CDR3 contains 10 residues. Trimming shortened V by 4 bases and J by 6 bases, and 3 bases separated the two germline ends. CDR1 SEHNR and CDR2 FQNEAQ come from the germline V gene (reference sequence). CDR3 nucleotides: TGTGCCAGCAGCTACGCTGAAGCTTTCTTT. Translated: CASSYAEAFF.

This clonotype has just a few counts. The chain uses TRBV15 and TRBJ1-5, with D unclear. Germline V gives CDR1 LNHNV, CDR2 YYDKDF (reference sequence). The CDR3 runs to 14 residues. Deletions cut 0 bases from V and 4 bases from J, with 7 bases between. The CDR3 coding sequence is TGTGCCACCAGCAGAGAATTCGGGAATCAGCCCCAGCATTTT. It encodes CATSREFGNQPQHF.

This rearrangement joins TRBV20-1 to TRBJ2-5, with 7 bases aligning to TRBD2. CDR1 DFQATT and CDR2 SNEGSKA come from the germline V gene (reference sequence). After removal of 5 bases from V and 5 bases from J, the junction contained 8 bases not matched to a gene. The CDR3 is 13 amino acids. The CDR3 region is CSAPGLVVETQYF. In DNA form, the CDR3 reads TGCAGTGCTCCTGGACTAGTGGTTGAGACCCAGTACTTC.

A few counts support this clonotype. J is TRBJ1-1 and V is TRBV27; D possibly corresponds to TRBD1 (6 bases). V lost 3 bases, J lost 4 bases, and 24 bases lay in between. The CDR3 runs to 18 residues. Looked up from germline, CDR1 is MNHEY and CDR2 is SMNVEV (reference sequence). CDR3 in DNA: TGTGCCAGCAGTTTTATCATGGGGCCGACAGGAAAGGGCACTGAAGCTTTCTTT. It yields the protein CASSFIMGPTGKGTEAFF.

The V call is TRBV4-1, the J call TRBJ1-1, with no clear D. The length of the CDR3 is 13 residues. V gave up 5 bases and J gave up 8 bases, with 15 bases separating them. The germline V gene encodes CDR1 MGHRA and CDR2 YSYEKL. The CDR3 loop reads CASSEQNYKEAFF. In DNA form, the CDR3 reads TGCGCCAGCAGCGAACAAAACTACAAAGAAGCTTTCTTT.

CDR3 nucleotide sequence: TGCGCCAGCAGCCATATCATGAACACTGAAGCTTTCTTT. Translation gives CASSHIMNTEAFF. This sequence joins TRBV4-1 and TRBJ1-1, with D hard to call. The CDR3 length is 13 residues. The germline V and J ends were trimmed by 3 bases and 0 bases, with 5 bases remaining between them. CDR1 and CDR2 (germline): MGHRA, YSYEKL.

This clonotype was counted many times. This chain links TRBV7-6 with TRBJ2-1, with D hard to call. The CDR3 runs 13 residues. V was trimmed by 5 bases and J by 5 bases, leaving 10 bases between them. Germline CDR1 SGHVS, CDR2 FNYEAQ. The CDR3 spells CASSLGPDNEQFF. CDR3 sequence (DNA): TGTGCCAGCAGCCTCGGACCAGACAATGAGCAGTTCTTC. The full variable domain, rest sourced from reference TRBV7-6 and TRBJ2-1, is GAGVSQSPRYKVTKRGQDVALRCDPISGHVSLYWYRQALGQGPEFLTYFNYEAQQDKSGLPNDRFSAERPEGSISTLTIQRTEQRDSAMYRCASSLGPDNEQFFGPGTRLTVL.

In regard to this clonotype: A single base separates this from a much larger clone, so it may be a read error. This chain joins TRBV12-3 or TRBV12-4 and TRBJ2-1; D is unresolved. The V end was cut by 10 bases, the J end by 4 bases, with 20 bases between. The CDR3 has 15 amino acids. CDR3 coding DNA: TGTGCCATCAGGCCTACGCTGGAGCCATACAATGAGCAGTTCTTC. This codes for CAIRPTLEPYNEQFF.

The V and J genes are TRBV19 and TRBJ1-5, with 9 bases lining up with TRBD1. J was trimmed by 2 bases and V by 1 base; bases with no gene match: 9. Germline-derived CDR1 and CDR2 are LNHDA and SQIVND (reference sequence). CDR3 size: 18 residues. CDR3 sequence reads: CASSIGSAWTGGNQPQHF. The CDR3 DNA sequence: TGTGCCAGTAGTATAGGGTCCGCCTGGACAGGGGGCAATCAGCCCCAGCATTTT.